One sample yielded the 18 T cell receptor beta chains listed below, sequenced in a study of cytomegalovirus exposure and HLA in healthy donors. Clones were read by immunoSEQ multiplex PCR, and TCRdb kept only the in-frame ones, dropping some. The sample has some 260,000 clones, 90% seen once. Sequenced sample: PBMCs. All receptors derive from a woman younger than 45 in good health and CMV-seronegative.

This chain joins TRBV2 and TRBJ2-7; TRBD2 is a possible D gene (6 bases). This CDR3 region has 15 residues. In germline, CDR1 is SNHLY, CDR2 FYNNEI. Trimming cost V 0 bases and J 3 bases, with 12 bases left between them. CDR3 sequence (DNA): TGTGCCAGCAGTGAAGCACCGGGACTTCTCTACGAGCAGTACTTC. Amino acid sequence: CASSEAPGLLYEQYF.

The V gene is TRBV2, the J gene TRBJ2-5, with TRBD2 matching 8 bases. V dropped 1 base and J dropped 5; count of bases not matched to a gene: 6. Germline CDR1 reads SNHLY; CDR2 reads FYNNEI. This CDR3 spans 15 amino acids. The DNA for the CDR3 is TGTGCCAGCAGTGAAGTAGATAGCGGGATGGAGACCCAGTACTTC. It codes for CASSEVDSGMETQYF.

CDR3: CASSLDRGRTNEQFF. CDR3 nucleotides: TGTGCCAGCAGCTTGGACAGGGGGCGCACTAATGAGCAGTTCTTC. The chain combines TRBV27 with TRBJ2-1; TRBD1 agrees at 11 bases. V lost 6 bases to trimming and J lost 7 bases; unmatched junction nucleotides: 8. CDR1 and CDR2 from the germline V gene are MNHEY and SMNVEV (reference sequence). The CDR3 contains 15 residues.

The chain recombines TRBV19 with TRBJ1-2, with D possibly being TRBD1 (6 bases). The V and J ends lost 7 bases and 8 bases respectively, with 14 bases between them. This CDR3 is built from 12 residues. CDR1 is LNHDA and CDR2 is SQIVND in the germline V gene (reference sequence). Here the CDR3 reads CASISGAQGYTF. CDR3 DNA: TGTGCCAGTATATCGGGGGCGCAAGGCTACACCTTC.

The chain recombines TRBV19 with TRBJ2-7; D gene uncertain. The CDR3 contains 15 residues. The germline V gene encodes CDR1 LNHDA and CDR2 SQIVND (reference sequence). With 1 base removed from V and 4 bases from J, the gap between germline ends came to 14 bases. The CDR3 DNA sequence: TGTGCCAGTAGTATAGGCGGCAACAGCATTTACGAGCAGTACTTC. Amino acid sequence: CASSIGGNSIYEQYF.

The chain carries TRBV6-1 and TRBJ2-7; D tentatively reads TRBD1 or TRBD2 (5 bases each). V lost 4 bases and J 2 bases, leaving 9 bases between the germline ends. Germline CDR1 MNHNS, CDR2 SASEGT. The CDR3 covers 13 residues. CDR3 sequence reads: CASSGDPTYEQYF. CDR3 sequence (DNA): TGTGCCAGCAGTGGGGACCCAACCTACGAGCAGTACTTC.

V gene TRBV5-5 combines with J gene TRBJ2-3; D is possibly TRBD2 (6 bases). CDR1 is SGHKS, CDR2 YYEKEE, per germline (reference sequence). There are 16 residues in the CDR3. Trimming took 0 bases from V and 0 from J, leaving 11 bases between them. CDR3 protein: CASSLGDFSSTDTQYF. The DNA of the CDR3 is TGTGCCAGCAGCTTGGGGGACTTCTCTAGCACAGATACGCAGTATTTT.

The V gene is TRBV2, the J gene TRBJ2-5, with a possible D match to TRBD2 (6 bases). Looked up from germline, CDR1 is SNHLY and CDR2 is FYNNEI. Trimming cost V 7 bases and J 2 bases, with 17 bases left between them. The CDR3 runs to 15 residues. The CDR3 loop reads CASKRGGELQETQYF. CDR3 bases: TGTGCCAGCAAAAGGGGCGGGGAACTACAAGAGACCCAGTACTTC.

The chain couples TRBV11-3 to TRBJ1-4, with D perhaps TRBD1 (6 bases). V was cut by 4 bases and J by 4 bases, with 19 bases left in between. CDR3 length: 17 residues. From germline, CDR1 is SGHNT and CDR2 YENEEA. The CDR3 DNA reads TGTGCCAGCAGCTCTAATATCGGAGGGGACATTAATGAAAAACTGTTTTTT. Its translation: CASSSNIGGDINEKLFF.

Worth noting for this clone: Within the sample, other DNA sequences also encode this same CDR3. V gene TRBV7-8 combines with J gene TRBJ2-7; D is unresolved. Trimming stripped 3 bases from V and 0 bases from J, with 0 bases between. There are 11 residues in the CDR3. Germline V gene lookup returns CDR1 SGHVS and CDR2 FQNEAQ. The CDR3 region has the DNA TGTGCCAGCAGCTTCTCCTACGAGCAGTACTTC. It codes for CASSFSYEQYF. The entire variable domain, with the rest obtained from reference TRBV7-8 and TRBJ2-7, is as follows: GAGVSQSPRYKVAKRGQDVALRCDPISGHVSLFWYQQALGQGPEFLTYFQNEAQLDKSGLPSDRFFAERPEGSVSTLKIQRTQQEDSAVYLCASSFSYEQYFGPGTRLTVT.

The chain has TRBV9 and TRBJ2-1; maybe TRBD2 (6 bases). The CDR3 totals 18 residues. Deletions cut 5 bases from V and 5 bases from J, with 26 bases between. In germline, CDR1 is SGDLS, CDR2 YYNGEE. CDR3 DNA: TGTGCCAGCAGTCCTGGGGGACTCACCACTTATTCGAACAATGAGCAGTTCTTC. Its translation is CASSPGGLTTYSNNEQFF.

The chain carries TRBV25-1 and TRBJ1-1, with D unclear. CDR1 is MGHDK and CDR2 is SYGVNS in the germline V gene. Trimming stripped 3 bases from V and 0 bases from J, with 11 bases between. CDR3 length: 15 amino acids. CDR3 nucleotide sequence: TGTGCCAGCAGTGATGAAGGACGCATGAACACTGAAGCTTTCTTT. It encodes CASSDEGRMNTEAFF.

The CDR3 coding sequence is TGTGCCACCAGCAGAGATCTGGCTGGGACTACCTGGGGCACCGGGGAGCTGTTTTTT. Amino acid sequence: CATSRDLAGTTWGTGELFF. The V and J genes are TRBV15 and TRBJ2-2, with TRBD2 identical over 7 bases. Looked up from germline, CDR1 is LNHNV and CDR2 is YYDKDF (reference sequence). J was trimmed by 4 bases and V by 0 bases; bases with no gene match: 14. The CDR3 extends over 19 amino acids.

This chain uses TRBV28 with TRBJ2-7; 9 nucleotides line up with TRBD1. CDR1 and CDR2 from the germline V gene are MDHEN and SYDVKM. CDR3 length equals 15 residues. Trimming took 6 bases from V and 0 from J; bases not matched to a gene: 6. Here the CDR3 reads CASSPRDRDSYEQYF. The CDR3 region has the DNA TGTGCCAGCAGCCCGCGGGACAGGGACTCCTACGAGCAGTACTTC.

V is TRBV6-1 and J is TRBJ2-7; the match to TRBD1 covers 11 bases. Germline V lookup: CDR1 MNHNS, CDR2 SASEGT. The V and J ends lost 6 bases and 4 bases, in that order; junction bases with no gene match: 5. This CDR3 contains 14 residues. The CDR3 DNA follows: TGTGCCAGCAGGGGGGGACAGGGGGTTTACGAGCAGTACTTC. The encoded protein is CASRGGQGVYEQYF.

The chain has TRBV28 and TRBJ2-7; 9 bases are a match to TRBD2. In germline, CDR1 is MDHEN, CDR2 SYDVKM. The J segment lost 3 bases and the V segment lost 7 bases, leaving 10 bases of the junction unmatched. The CDR3 extends over 15 amino acids. The CDR3 nucleotides read TGTGCCAGCAACGCCCCGACTAGCGGAATCTACGAGCAGTACTTC. Translated: CASNAPTSGIYEQYF.

The chain combines TRBV6-1 with TRBJ2-5; maybe TRBD1 (6 bases). The CDR3 has 15 residues. V was pared by 7 bases and J by 3 bases, with 18 bases between. Germline CDR1 MNHNS, CDR2 SASEGT. This CDR3 reads CASIDSGVGEETQYF. CDR3 in DNA: TGTGCCAGCATTGACTCAGGGGTAGGCGAAGAGACCCAGTACTTC.

V gene TRBV9 combines with J gene TRBJ2-7; D is possibly TRBD2 (6 bases). Germline lookup yields CDR1 SGDLS and CDR2 YYNGEE. V shed 4 bases and J shed 0 bases, with 17 bases lying between them. This CDR3 contains 16 residues. The CDR3 nucleotides are TGTGCCAGCAGCCCCGGGGGACTTACCTACTCCTACGAGCAGTACTTC. Translated, it gives CASSPGGLTYSYEQYF.